This record concerns one T cell receptor (beta chain) sequence. What it recognizes is unknown. The sample is drawn from a study of cytomegalovirus exposure and HLA in healthy donors. Notes on the study in general: In a later analysis, fewer than 20,000 TCR beta sequences were associated with HLA alleles at 0.05 false discovery rate. The study designated fewer than 200 TCR beta chains cytomegalovirus-associated.

This CDR3 is built from 15 residues. Primers: 60 Vbeta forward and 13 Jbeta reverse. Repertoires were generated with immunoSEQ multiplex PCR, while TCRdb's copy carries only in-frame clones and drops some. The table has roughly 120,000 clones, roughly four fifths seen once. The source material was PBMCs. This clonotype originated in a woman aged 60-75 years in good health and CMV-seropositive. The rearrangement joins TRBV21-1 to TRBJ2-2; the table's TRBD2 call for D was not verified on the DNA. TRBV21-1 is an annotated pseudogene. CDR3 sequence (DNA): TGTGCCAGCAGCACCAGGACTAACCCCACCGGGGAGCTGTTTTTT. It is translated as CASSTRTNPTGELFF.